This TCR beta chain was recovered during a study of blood T cell repertoires in COVID-19. Looked up from germline, CDR1 is LNHDA and CDR2 is SQIVND (reference sequence). This CDR3 is 14 amino acids long. Germline trimming cut 6 bases from V and 2 bases from J; bases unmatched to any gene: 6. Clones were sequenced by immunoSEQ multiplex PCR, and TCRdb holds only the in-frame ones, with some missing. Among some 270,000 clones listed, around nine tenths were seen once. Sample: peripheral blood. The chain recombines TRBV19 with TRBJ1-2; 7 bases agree with TRBD1. The sequence derives from an older woman who had recovered from COVID-19. CDR3 amino acids: CASSETGLNYGYTF. The CDR3 nucleotides are TGTGCCAGTAGCGAGACAGGGTTAAACTATGGCTACACCTTC.